One and the same sample provided the 32 T cell receptor beta chains below, sequenced in a study of T cell changes during pregnancy in multiple sclerosis. The protocol was immunoSEQ multiplex PCR, while the TCRdb copy is restricted to in-frame clones and leaves out a portion. The table lists under 45,000 clones, approximately 91% of them singletons. Sequenced here: CD8+ T cells from peripheral blood mononuclear cells, sampled in the first trimester of pregnancy. The receptors derive from a female donor with multiple sclerosis, enrolled in a pregnancy study.

This CDR3 is CASSLSGDYEQYF. The CDR3, as DNA: TGTGCCAGCAGCCTGTCAGGGGACTACGAGCAGTACTTC. The chain combines TRBV7-9 with TRBJ2-7; D is possibly TRBD1 (6 bases). V was cut by 5 bases and J by 3 bases, with 11 bases left in between. Germline V CDR1 and CDR2: SEHNR, FQNEAQ (reference sequence). This CDR3 has 13 residues.

The CDR3 protein is CASSYSEQGTTDTQYF. In DNA, the CDR3 is TGTGCCAGCAGTTACTCGGAACAGGGCACGACAGATACGCAGTATTTT. The J gene is TRBJ2-3, the V gene TRBV6-5; weak D call: TRBD1 (6 bases). Per the germline V gene, CDR1 is MNHEY and CDR2 is SVGAGI. This CDR3 is 16 amino acids long. Trimming shortened V by 0 bases and J by 3 bases, and 13 bases separated the two germline ends.

A few counts support this clone. The genes are TRBV9 and TRBJ1-1, with TRBD1 identical over 9 bases. V shed 0 bases and J 5 bases; nucleotides not matched to a gene: 5. CDR3 size: 15 residues. CDR1 SGDLS and CDR2 YYNGEE come from the germline V gene. The CDR3 DNA sequence: TGTGCCAGCAGCGTAGCGGGGACAGGGCAGACTGAAGCTTTCTTT. It yields the protein CASSVAGTGQTEAFF.

The chain links TRBV4-1 to TRBJ2-5; D is unclear. The J call is uncertain, as TRBJ2-7 better fits the DNA end. The V gene's germline CDR1 is MGHRA and CDR2 YSYEKL. This CDR3 comprises 12 residues. CDR3 amino acids: CASSQNSYEQYF. As DNA, the CDR3 is TGCGCCAGCAGCCAAAACTCCTACGAGCAGTACTTC.

The V call is TRBV7-3, the J call TRBJ2-3; perhaps TRBD2 as D (5 bases). This CDR3 is built from 14 residues. Germline V gene lookup returns CDR1 SGHTA and CDR2 FQGTGA. V lost 3 bases and J lost 6, with 13 bases in between. In nucleotides, the CDR3 is TGTGCCAGCAGCTTTGGACGGGGATGGGATACGCAGTATTTT. Its protein product is CASSFGRGWDTQYF.

The J gene is TRBJ1-1, the V gene TRBV5-5; a weak D match, TRBD1 (6 bases). Germline CDR1 reads SGHKS; CDR2 reads YYEKEE (reference sequence). V was trimmed by 4 bases and J by 7 bases, leaving 20 bases between them. The CDR3 sequence is 15 residues long. CDR3 DNA: TGTGCCAGCAGCCCGCTCGCGTCAGGGGCCATTGAAGCTTTCTTT. Its translation: CASSPLASGAIEAFF.

The rearrangement links TRBV16 to TRBJ2-1, with a tentative D call TRBD2 (5 bases). Trimming took off 5 bases at V and 9 bases at J, with 14 bases between the two ends. The germline V gene encodes CDR1 KGHSY and CDR2 FQNENV. This CDR3 is built from 13 residues. CDR3 in amino acids: CASSSREGLEQFF. DNA of the CDR3: TGTGCCAGCAGCTCTCGGGAAGGGCTTGAGCAGTTCTTC.

This chain uses TRBV5-6 with TRBJ1-2, with 7 bases matching TRBD1. CDR1 and CDR2 (germline): SGHDT, YYEEEE. V dropped 2 bases and J dropped 5; count of bases not matched to a gene: 6. This CDR3 contains 14 residues. The CDR3 here is CASSFGDSVYGYTF. The CDR3 DNA follows: TGTGCCAGCAGCTTCGGGGACAGTGTTTATGGCTACACCTTC. Drawing the rest from reference TRBV5-6 and TRBJ1-2, the complete variable domain is DAGVTQSPTHLIKTRGQQVTLRCSPKSGHDTVSWYQQALGQGPQFIFQYYEEEERQRGNFPDRFSGHQFPNYSSELNVNALLLGDSALYLCASSFGDSVYGYTFGSGTRLTVV.

The chain couples TRBV4-2 to TRBJ1-2; 11 nucleotides line up with TRBD1. This CDR3 contains 17 residues. CDR1 LGHNA and CDR2 YNFKEQ come from the germline V gene. With 3 bases clipped from V and 4 bases from J, the junction kept 10 bases outside the gene matches. Here the CDR3 reads CASSHDPPGQGAYGYTF. The DNA for the CDR3 is TGTGCCAGCAGCCATGACCCTCCTGGACAGGGGGCCTATGGCTACACCTTC.

This chain uses TRBV13 with TRBJ1-6; 9 bases are a match to TRBD1. The V segment lost 4 bases and the J segment 7 bases; nucleotides outside the gene matches: 5. CDR3 length equals 15 residues. Germline V lookup: CDR1 PRHDT, CDR2 FYEKMQ (reference sequence). The chain's CDR3 is CASSSGTGWNSPLHF. In DNA, the CDR3 is TGTGCCAGCAGCTCCGGGACAGGGTGGAATTCACCCCTCCACTTT.

This chain links TRBV4-2 with TRBJ2-2, with 9 positions matching TRBD1. The CDR3 runs to 19 residues. The V segment lost 0 bases and the J segment 3 bases; nucleotides outside the gene matches: 11. The germline CDR1 and CDR2 sequences are LGHNA and YNFKEQ. CDR3: CASSQEGLQGAWDTGELFF. The CDR3 coding sequence is TGTGCCAGCAGCCAAGAGGGTCTACAGGGGGCTTGGGACACCGGGGAGCTGTTTTTT.

This clone was seen just once. The J gene is TRBJ2-7, the V gene TRBV9; 13 nucleotides match TRBD2. CDR1 is SGDLS, CDR2 YYNGEE, per germline. This CDR3 region has 18 residues. Trimming cost V 3 bases and J 0 bases; bases outside gene matches: 9. This CDR3 is CASSAETSGGSPSYEQYF. CDR3 DNA sequence: TGTGCCAGCAGCGCCGAGACTAGCGGGGGGTCTCCCTCCTACGAGCAGTACTTC. Variable domain in full (rest from reference TRBV9 and TRBJ2-7): DSGVTQTPKHLITATGQRVTLRCSPRSGDLSVYWYQQSLDQGLQFLIQYYNGEERAKGNILERFSAQQFPDLHSELNLSSLELGDSALYFCASSAETSGGSPSYEQYFGPGTRLTVT.

The V and J genes are TRBV2 and TRBJ2-1; 8 bases are shared with TRBD2. With 3 bases clipped from V and 1 base from J, the junction kept 11 bases outside the gene matches. CDR1 is SNHLY and CDR2 is FYNNEI in the germline V gene. This CDR3 has 18 amino acids. The CDR3 loop is CASSDFGRGLRSYNEQFF. CDR3 DNA sequence: TGTGCCAGCAGTGATTTCGGGAGGGGACTCCGATCCTACAATGAGCAGTTCTTC.

This sequence joins TRBV6-5 and TRBJ1-6; 12 nucleotides match TRBD1. Germline CDR1 is MNHEY and CDR2 is SVGAGI. The CDR3 loop spans 15 amino acids. The ends lost 4 bases at V and 9 bases at J; junction bases unmatched: 4. This CDR3 reads CASSSGTGGPSPLHF. The CDR3 DNA reads as TGTGCCAGCAGTTCAGGGACAGGGGGCCCTTCACCCCTCCACTTT.

The rearrangement joins TRBV19 to TRBJ2-7; D is possibly TRBD1 (6 bases). V lost 5 bases to trimming and J lost 1 base, with 12 bases between them. The CDR3 runs 14 residues. Looked up from germline, CDR1 is LNHDA and CDR2 is SQIVND (reference sequence). CDR3 in DNA: TGTGCCAGTAGTCTATTGGACAGTTCCTACGAGCAGTACTTC. It translates to CASSLLDSSYEQYF.

This clone is termed medium-sized. This rearrangement joins TRBV4-2 to TRBJ2-7; 11 bases agree with TRBD2. Unmatched junction bases numbered 4, after V lost 0 bases and J lost 3 bases. Per the germline V gene, CDR1 is LGHNA and CDR2 is YNFKEQ. The CDR3 has 16 residues. The CDR3, as DNA: TGTGCCAGCAGCCAAGAGGGACTAGCGGAAAGCTACGAGCAGTACTTC. Translation gives CASSQEGLAESYEQYF.

V gene TRBV6-4 combines with J gene TRBJ2-1; D possibly corresponds to TRBD1 (6 bases). Germline-derived CDR1 and CDR2 are MRHNA and SNTAGT. This CDR3 has 14 amino acids. V was pared by 2 bases and J by 7 bases, with 12 bases between. This CDR3 is CASSDEAGVNEQFF. CDR3 in DNA: TGTGCCAGCAGTGACGAAGCAGGGGTTAATGAGCAGTTCTTC.

Points on this clone: Different DNA sequences within this sample yield the same CDR3. This chain links TRBV9 with TRBJ2-5, with D perhaps TRBD1 (6 bases). CDR3 length equals 15 residues. In germline, CDR1 is SGDLS, CDR2 YYNGEE. Trimming stripped 4 bases from V and 2 bases from J, with 15 bases between. The CDR3 nucleotides read TGTGCCAGCAGCCCAGGCAGGGGTTTGCAAGAGACCCAGTACTTC. Encoded protein: CASSPGRGLQETQYF.

The chain links TRBV4-2 to TRBJ2-1; possibly TRBD2 for D (6 bases). This CDR3 comprises 16 residues. Trimming stripped 0 bases from V and 0 bases from J, with 9 bases between. The V gene's germline CDR1 is LGHNA and CDR2 YNFKEQ. CDR3 amino acids: CASSQEAGPSYNEQFF. The CDR3 DNA sequence: TGTGCCAGCAGCCAAGAGGCGGGGCCCTCCTACAATGAGCAGTTCTTC.

This chain connects TRBV9 to TRBJ1-1, with D unclear. Germline lookup yields CDR1 SGDLS and CDR2 YYNGEE. CDR3 length: 13 residues. With 5 bases removed from V and 1 base from J, the gap between germline ends came to 9 bases. The DNA for the CDR3 is TGTGCCAGCAGTCGGGTGACGAACACTGAAGCTTTCTTT. Translating gives CASSRVTNTEAFF.

This clone was recorded only once. The chain links TRBV15 to TRBJ2-7; D perhaps matches TRBD2 (6 bases). Germline CDR1 reads LNHNV; CDR2 reads YYDKDF (reference sequence). This CDR3 has 11 amino acids. V was cut by 8 bases and J by 6 bases, with 11 bases left in between. The CDR3 loop is CATVEGSEQYF. CDR3 DNA: TGTGCCACCGTGGAGGGATCCGAGCAGTACTTC. Using reference TRBV15 and TRBJ2-7 for the parts outside the CDR3, the full variable domain is DAMVIQNPRYQVTQFGKPVTLSCSQTLNHNVMYWYQQKSSQAPKLLFHYYDKDFNNEADTPDNFQSRRPNTSFCFLDIRSPGLGDTAMYLCATVEGSEQYFGPGTRLTVT.

This clone appeared once. The chain links TRBV6-4 to TRBJ1-5; 11 nucleotides line up with TRBD1. J lost 5 bases, V lost 5 bases, and 8 bases had no gene match. This CDR3 contains 16 residues. Per the germline V gene, CDR1 is MRHNA and CDR2 is SNTAGT. The CDR3 is CASSSVDRGPDQPQHF. CDR3 coding DNA: TGTGCCAGCAGTTCCGTGGACAGGGGGCCTGATCAGCCCCAGCATTTT.

The CDR3 here is CASSYVSGYQFLEAFF. CDR3 bases: TGTGCCAGCAGTTACGTGTCGGGGTACCAATTCCTTGAAGCTTTCTTT. The genes are TRBV6-5 and TRBJ1-1; no definite D call. With 2 bases removed from V and 7 bases from J, the gap between germline ends came to 20 bases. The CDR3 has 16 residues. Germline V gene lookup returns CDR1 MNHEY and CDR2 SVGAGI.

The chain couples TRBV6-1 to TRBJ2-5; 10 positions match TRBD2. There are 14 residues in the CDR3. The germline V gene has CDR1 MNHNS and CDR2 SASEGT. V lost 8 bases and J lost 2; bases outside the gene matches: 5. CDR3: CASSSGGGQETQYF. DNA of the CDR3: TGTGCCAGCTCTAGCGGGGGAGGGCAAGAGACCCAGTACTTC.

The chain uses TRBV5-4 and TRBJ1-1; 8 bases agree with TRBD1. Germline-derived CDR1 and CDR2 are SGHNT and YYREEE (reference sequence). This CDR3 is 14 amino acids long. V lost 7 bases and J lost 0; bases outside the gene matches: 5. CDR3 in amino acids: CASPGGIMNTEAFF. Here the CDR3 DNA reads TGTGCCAGCCCAGGGGGCATCATGAACACTGAAGCTTTCTTT.

The chain uses TRBV9 and TRBJ1-4; 8 bases are a match to TRBD1. The CDR3 is 14 amino acids. With 4 bases clipped from V and 3 bases from J, the junction kept 2 bases outside the gene matches. The germline V gene encodes CDR1 SGDLS and CDR2 YYNGEE. The CDR3 here is CASSKTGANEKLFF. CDR3 in DNA: TGTGCCAGCAGCAAGACAGGGGCTAATGAAAAACTGTTTTTT.

The chain couples TRBV4-1 to TRBJ2-6; perhaps TRBD2 as D (5 bases). Germline V gene sequence: CDR1 MGHRA, CDR2 YSYEKL. The length of the CDR3 is 16 residues. V was clipped by 0 bases and J by 1 base, with 7 bases between them. This chain's CDR3 is CASSQEEGSGANVLTF. For the CDR3, the DNA is TGCGCCAGCAGCCAAGAAGAGGGTTCTGGGGCCAACGTCCTGACTTTC.

The chain joins TRBV29-1 to TRBJ2-3; 7 nucleotides agree with TRBD1. Germline values: CDR1 SQVTM, CDR2 ANQGSEA. V was clipped by 6 bases and J by 2 bases; unmatched bases: 5. This CDR3 contains 13 residues. The CDR3 region is CSVGQAPTDTQYF. CDR3 nucleotide sequence: TGCAGCGTAGGACAGGCCCCCACAGATACGCAGTATTTT.

V gene TRBV6-1 combines with J gene TRBJ2-7; no clear D. V was shortened by 4 bases and J by 1 base, with 8 bases between the two germline ends. Germline CDR1 is MNHNS and CDR2 is SASEGT. This CDR3 spans 13 amino acids. DNA of the CDR3: TGTGCCAGCAGTGTACGGCGGTCCTACGAGCAGTACTTC. This sequence encodes CASSVRRSYEQYF.

This chain joins TRBV9 and TRBJ1-1; TRBD1 agrees at 7 bases. V was clipped by 0 bases and J by 4 bases; unmatched bases: 6. CDR3 length equals 15 residues. Per the germline V gene, CDR1 is SGDLS and CDR2 is YYNGEE. This chain's CDR3 is CASSVGGTAVTEAFF. The CDR3, as DNA: TGTGCCAGCAGCGTAGGGGGGACAGCGGTCACTGAAGCTTTCTTT.

V usage is TRBV9 and J usage is TRBJ1-2; 7 nucleotides align to TRBD1. This CDR3 spans 13 amino acids. Germline CDR1 is SGDLS and CDR2 is YYNGEE. V was pared by 4 bases and J by 6 bases, with 6 bases of the junction left unmatched. CDR3 nucleotide sequence: TGTGCCAGCAGCCTCGGACAGGTAGATGGCTACACCTTC. This sequence encodes CASSLGQVDGYTF.

The gene calls are TRBV19 and TRBJ1-4, with 7 positions matching TRBD1. The CDR3 extends over 17 amino acids. V gave up 0 bases and J gave up 3 bases; unmatched junction bases: 7. From germline, CDR1 is LNHDA and CDR2 SQIVND (reference sequence). CDR3 nucleotide sequence: TGTGCCAGTAGTATAGATGGAGGGGGCCCAGCTAATGAAAAACTGTTTTTT. It yields the protein CASSIDGGGPANEKLFF. Drawing the rest from reference TRBV19 and TRBJ1-4, the complete variable domain is DGGITQSPKYLFRKEGQNVTLSCEQNLNHDAMYWYRQDPGQGLRLIYYSQIVNDFQKGDIAEGYSVSREKKESFPLTVTSAQKNPTAFYLCASSIDGGGPANEKLFFGSGTQLSVL.